The rows below give T cell receptor beta chains drawn from one sample of a study of shared clonotypes between healthy human individuals. Assay: immunoSEQ multiplex PCR; the TCRdb copy retains only in-frame clones and omits some. Of some 2.1 million clones in the sample, approximately 95% were seen once. The source material was naive CD8+ T cells sorted from blood. These receptors were collected from a man aged 18-30 years in good health. Each CDR3 is given with its conserved first and last residue. D genes are given only for firm matches. For some rows the clone size is stated as once, few or many, or as a class when expanded; others skip it.

v_call: TRBV15; d_call: -; j_call: TRBJ2-5; clone_size: -; cdr3_nt: TGTGCCACCAGCGGTATCCGGGACTCGCAAGAGACCCAGTACTTC; cdr3_aa: CATSGIRDSQETQYF
v_call: TRBV29-1; d_call: TRBD1; j_call: TRBJ2-7; clone_size: -; cdr3_nt: TGCAGTATACTCAGGGGGAGTGGCGAGCAGTACTTC; cdr3_aa: CSILRGSGEQYF
v_call: TRBV5-6; d_call: TRBD2; j_call: TRBJ2-7; clone_size: -; cdr3_nt: TGTGCCAGCAGTCGGACTAGCGGGATCAACGAGCAGTACTTC; cdr3_aa: CASSRTSGINEQYF
v_call: TRBV5-1; d_call: -; j_call: TRBJ2-7; clone_size: -; cdr3_nt: TGCGCCAGCAGCTTGGAAGGTTTCTCCTACGAGCAGTACTTC; cdr3_aa: CASSLEGFSYEQYF
v_call: TRBV11-2; d_call: -; j_call: TRBJ2-1; clone_size: once; cdr3_nt: TGTGCCAGCAGCTCCCTCCCCAATGAGCAGTTCTTC; cdr3_aa: CASSSLPNEQFF
v_call: TRBV28; d_call: -; j_call: TRBJ1-4; clone_size: -; cdr3_nt: TGTGCCAGCAGTTTTCAGGGCACTAATGAAAAACTGTTTTTT; cdr3_aa: CASSFQGTNEKLFF
v_call: TRBV30; d_call: -; j_call: TRBJ2-7; clone_size: once; cdr3_nt: TGTGCCTGGAGTTTGACTAGTTCGGGCCTCTACGAGCAGTACTTC; cdr3_aa: CAWSLTSSGLYEQYF
v_call: TRBV4-1; d_call: -; j_call: TRBJ1-2; clone_size: -; cdr3_nt: TGCGCCAGCAGCCAAGAAGGTTATAACTATGGCTACACCTTC; cdr3_aa: CASSQEGYNYGYTF
v_call: TRBV28; d_call: -; j_call: TRBJ1-1; clone_size: -; cdr3_nt: TGTGCCAGCAGTTCGACCGCACGAGGGCTGAACACTGAAGCTTTCTTT; cdr3_aa: CASSSTARGLNTEAFF
v_call: TRBV7-8; d_call: -; j_call: TRBJ1-4; clone_size: -; cdr3_nt: TGTGCCAGCAGCCCGATGGGGGCTAATGAAAAACTGTTTTTT; cdr3_aa: CASSPMGANEKLFF
v_call: TRBV4-3; d_call: -; j_call: TRBJ2-7; clone_size: -; cdr3_nt: TGCGCCAGCAGCCCAGGCAGGGGCTACGAGCAGTACTTC; cdr3_aa: CASSPGRGYEQYF
v_call: TRBV4-1; d_call: TRBD2; j_call: TRBJ2-2; clone_size: once; cdr3_nt: TGCGCCAGCAGCCAAGATACGGCCAGGACTAGCGAGTTTTTT; cdr3_aa: CASSQDTARTSEFF
v_call: TRBV4-3; d_call: TRBD1; j_call: TRBJ2-7; clone_size: -; cdr3_nt: TGCGCCAGCAGCCAAGGGTCTCAGGGGGTTTGGGAGCAGTACTTC; cdr3_aa: CASSQGSQGVWEQYF
v_call: TRBV27; d_call: -; j_call: TRBJ2-3; clone_size: -; cdr3_nt: TGTGCCAGCAGTCCACTACCCCGGGACTTTACAGATACGCAGTATTTT; cdr3_aa: CASSPLPRDFTDTQYF
v_call: TRBV15; d_call: -; j_call: TRBJ1-5; clone_size: once; cdr3_nt: TGTGCCACCAGCAGAGATTGGAGTCAGACCGACTACAATAGCAATCAGCCCCAGCATTTT; cdr3_aa: CATSRDWSQTDYNSNQPQHF
v_call: TRBV7-9; d_call: TRBD2; j_call: TRBJ2-7; clone_size: -; cdr3_nt: TGTGCCAGCAGGGGACTAGCGGGAGTAAACGAGCAGTACTTC; cdr3_aa: CASRGLAGVNEQYF
v_call: TRBV29-1; d_call: -; j_call: TRBJ2-3; clone_size: -; cdr3_nt: TGCAGCGTTGAAGAAGTCACAGATACGCAGTATTTT; cdr3_aa: CSVEEVTDTQYF
v_call: TRBV25-1; d_call: -; j_call: TRBJ2-5; clone_size: -; cdr3_nt: TGTGCCAGCAGTCTACAGGGGAGGGAGACCCAGTACTTC; cdr3_aa: CASSLQGRETQYF
v_call: TRBV6-1; d_call: TRBD2; j_call: TRBJ2-7; clone_size: -; cdr3_nt: TGTGCCAGCAGTGAAGCTAGCGGGGAGTACGAGCAGTACTTC; cdr3_aa: CASSEASGEYEQYF
v_call: TRBV11-1; d_call: -; j_call: TRBJ2-1; clone_size: -; cdr3_nt: TGTGCCAGCGGGAACAATGAGCAGTTCTTC; cdr3_aa: CASGNNEQFF
v_call: TRBV27; d_call: TRBD2; j_call: TRBJ2-3; clone_size: -; cdr3_nt: TGTGCCAGTTCAGAACGGGAGGGTTACTCAGATACGCAGTATTTT; cdr3_aa: CASSEREGYSDTQYF
v_call: TRBV4-3; d_call: TRBD1; j_call: TRBJ1-1; clone_size: -; cdr3_nt: TGCGCCAGCAGCCAGGACAGGGCCTGGGGCACTGAAGCTTTCTTT; cdr3_aa: CASSQDRAWGTEAFF
v_call: TRBV5-1; d_call: TRBD2; j_call: TRBJ2-5; clone_size: -; cdr3_nt: TGCGCCAGCAGCTTAGCGGGAGGCCCGGGGGAGACCCAGTACTTC; cdr3_aa: CASSLAGGPGETQYF
v_call: TRBV2; d_call: TRBD1; j_call: TRBJ2-1; clone_size: -; cdr3_nt: TGTGCCAGCAGTGAAGGCAGGGGGAGTGAGCAGTTCTTC; cdr3_aa: CASSEGRGSEQFF
v_call: TRBV29-1; d_call: TRBD1; j_call: TRBJ2-7; clone_size: -; cdr3_nt: TGCAGCGTTGAGTATGGGGACAGGGTTTACGAGCAGTACTTC; cdr3_aa: CSVEYGDRVYEQYF
v_call: TRBV6-6; d_call: -; j_call: TRBJ2-7; clone_size: -; cdr3_nt: TGTGCCAGCACTTTGGACGGTGGATTTTACGAGCAGTACTTC; cdr3_aa: CASTLDGGFYEQYF
v_call: TRBV18; d_call: -; j_call: TRBJ1-3; clone_size: few; cdr3_nt: TGTGCCAGCTCAAAGGGCTCTGGAAACACCATATATTTT; cdr3_aa: CASSKGSGNTIYF
v_call: TRBV19; d_call: -; j_call: TRBJ1-2; clone_size: -; cdr3_nt: TGTGCCCCAAGGACAGATGGCTACACCTTC; cdr3_aa: CAPRTDGYTF
v_call: TRBV25-1; d_call: -; j_call: TRBJ1-1; clone_size: -; cdr3_nt: TGTGCCAGCAGGGATGATATAATCGAGAGGGGTGAAGCTTTCTTT; cdr3_aa: CASRDDIIERGEAFF
v_call: TRBV30; d_call: TRBD2; j_call: TRBJ2-5; clone_size: -; cdr3_nt: TGTGCCCTGGGGCTAGCGGGAGACCCCGAACGTGGGGAGACCCAGTACTTC; cdr3_aa: CALGLAGDPERGETQYF
v_call: TRBV19; d_call: TRBD1; j_call: TRBJ2-7; clone_size: -; cdr3_nt: TGTGCCAGTAGTATCAACAGGGGATACGAGCAGTACTTC; cdr3_aa: CASSINRGYEQYF
v_call: TRBV28; d_call: -; j_call: TRBJ2-3; clone_size: once; cdr3_nt: TGTGCCAGCAGTTTGGCGCAGGGTGGGGGGGATACGCAGTATTTT; cdr3_aa: CASSLAQGGGDTQYF
v_call: TRBV11-2; d_call: -; j_call: TRBJ2-1; clone_size: -; cdr3_nt: TGTGCCAGCAGCTTGGCGGGGACCGATGAGCAGTTCTTC; cdr3_aa: CASSLAGTDEQFF
v_call: TRBV7-6; d_call: TRBD2; j_call: TRBJ2-1; clone_size: -; cdr3_nt: TGTGCCAGCAGCCCTTCTAGCGGGGTAGGTGGTGAGCAGTTCTTC; cdr3_aa: CASSPSSGVGGEQFF
v_call: TRBV9; d_call: TRBD2; j_call: TRBJ2-2; clone_size: -; cdr3_nt: TGTGCCAGCAGCCCCTCCCCAGGGAGGGAGGTGAACACCGGGGAGCTGTTTTTT; cdr3_aa: CASSPSPGREVNTGELFF
v_call: TRBV6-5; d_call: -; j_call: TRBJ1-5; clone_size: -; cdr3_nt: TGTGCCAGCAGTCAACAGGGAGAAGGGGCCCAGCATTTT; cdr3_aa: CASSQQGEGAQHF
v_call: TRBV4-2; d_call: -; j_call: TRBJ1-1; clone_size: -; cdr3_nt: TGTGCCAGCAGCCCAGAGGCAGGGGTTGGACCTGAAGCTTTCTTT; cdr3_aa: CASSPEAGVGPEAFF